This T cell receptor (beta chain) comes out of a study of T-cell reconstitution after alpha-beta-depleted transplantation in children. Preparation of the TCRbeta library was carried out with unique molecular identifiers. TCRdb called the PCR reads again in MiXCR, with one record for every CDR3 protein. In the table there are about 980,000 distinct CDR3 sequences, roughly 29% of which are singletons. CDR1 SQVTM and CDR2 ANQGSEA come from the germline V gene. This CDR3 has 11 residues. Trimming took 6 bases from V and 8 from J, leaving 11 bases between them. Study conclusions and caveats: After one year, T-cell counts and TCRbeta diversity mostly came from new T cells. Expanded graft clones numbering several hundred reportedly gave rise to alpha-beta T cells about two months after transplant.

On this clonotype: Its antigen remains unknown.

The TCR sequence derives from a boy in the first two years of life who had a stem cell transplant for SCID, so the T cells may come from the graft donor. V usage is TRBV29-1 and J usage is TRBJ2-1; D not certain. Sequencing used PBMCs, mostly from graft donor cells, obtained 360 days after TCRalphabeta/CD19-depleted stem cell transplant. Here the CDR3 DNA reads TGCAGCGTCCAGCCATTTGATGAGCAGTTCTTC. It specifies CSVQPFDEQFF.